Listed below are T cell receptor beta chains from one sample, sequenced in a study of early T cells in non-severe SARS-CoV-2 infection. TCRdb redid the calling of the 5' RACE reads with MiXCR, one entry per CDR3 protein. The sample holds tens of thousands of distinct CDR3 sequences, under 15% seen once. The sample was whole blood. The receptors come from an adult who was a healthcare worker with PCR-confirmed SARS-CoV-2 infection or an uninfected control (not recorded which). The CDR3 runs from the conserved cysteine through the conserved F or W. Each record gives: J gene, D gene, clone size, V gene, CDR3 DNA, CDR3 protein. D genes are given only for firm matches. Only part of the rows carry a size: once, few, many, or a class if the clone is expanded.

TRBJ2-3	.	few	TRBV7-3	TGTGCCAGCAGCTTAGTTGGCAGGGTGGCCGGCACAGATACGCAGTATTTT	CASSLVGRVAGTDTQYF
TRBJ2-1	TRBD2	many	TRBV7-3	TGTGCCAGCAGCTCCACCGGGACTAGCGGGAGAGTTGAGCAGTTCTTC	CASSSTGTSGRVEQFF
TRBJ1-1	TRBD1	many	TRBV12-3/TRBV12-4	TGTGCCAGCAGCCGACAGGGGGACACTGAAGCTTTCTTT	CASSRQGDTEAFF
TRBJ2-7	.	few	TRBV20-1	TGCAGTGCTAGAGATGACTACGAGCAGTACTTC	CSARDDYEQYF
TRBJ2-1	.	.	TRBV15	TGTGCCACCAGCAGAGATTGGGGTCAGGGCAATGAGCAGTTCTTC	CATSRDWGQGNEQFF
TRBJ1-4	.	.	TRBV10-2	TGCGCCAGCAGTCATCCAGGTGGTGGGCCAACTAATGAAAAACTGTTTTTT	CASSHPGGGPTNEKLFF
TRBJ1-1	.	.	TRBV28	TGTGCCAGCACGCCAGGCCCGACGGCGGCTTTCTTT	CASTPGPTAAFF
TRBJ2-5	TRBD2	many	TRBV7-9	TGTGCCAGCAGCTTCTCAACTAGCGGGAGGGCCCCAGAGACCCAGTACTTC	CASSFSTSGRAPETQYF
TRBJ2-3	TRBD2	.	TRBV5-1	TGCGCCAGCAGCAAATCAGCGGGAGGGCGCACAGATACGCAGTATTTT	CASSKSAGGRTDTQYF
TRBJ2-3	TRBD2	.	TRBV20-1	TGCAGTGCTGCCCCGGGACTAGCGGGAGGTTCAGTAGATACGCAGTATTTT	CSAAPGLAGGSVDTQYF
TRBJ2-2	TRBD2	few	TRBV7-7	TGTGCCAGCAGCTCCGTAGCGGGAGGGCCGTACACCGGGGAGCTGTTTTTT	CASSSVAGGPYTGELFF
TRBJ2-3	.	.	TRBV28	TGTGCCAGCACCACAACCCCCCCTCCTCACACAGATACGCAGTATTTT	CASTTTPPPHTDTQYF
TRBJ2-1	.	few	TRBV11-3	TGTGCCAGCAGCTTAGATTCAGCGCGCAATGAGCAGTTCTTC	CASSLDSARNEQFF
TRBJ2-2	.	few	TRBV2	TGTGCCGGGCTACGGGACCTAGGGACCGGGGAGCTGTTTTTT	CAGLRDLGTGELFF
TRBJ2-7	.	few	TRBV6-5	TGTGCCAGCAGTTACCGGCCAGCCACCTACGAGCAGTACTTC	CASSYRPATYEQYF
TRBJ2-3	TRBD2	.	TRBV11-1	TGTGCCAGCAGCTCCGGGACTAGCATCACAGATACGCAGTATTTT	CASSSGTSITDTQYF
TRBJ1-1	TRBD1	many	TRBV29-1	TGCAGCGTTACCCAGGGGGCCGCAAACACTGAAGCTTTCTTT	CSVTQGAANTEAFF
TRBJ2-5	.	many	TRBV5-1	TGCGCCAGCAGCTTGCGGGCGGAGACCCAGTACTTC	CASSLRAETQYF
TRBJ2-1	TRBD2	.	TRBV7-6	TGTGCCAGCAGCTTTAGCGGGAGGGCCCGGCCTGGAAATGAGCAGTTCTTC	CASSFSGRARPGNEQFF
TRBJ2-5	.	many	TRBV29-1	TGCAGCGGCGGAGAGGGAACCCAGTACTTC	CSGGEGTQYF
TRBJ2-7	.	few	TRBV29-1	TGCAGCGTTGAAGACCCCCTCGCAGGGAACTACGAGCAGTACTTC	CSVEDPLAGNYEQYF
TRBJ2-5	TRBD2	many	TRBV29-1	TGCAGCGTTGGGGGACTAGCACCAGAGACCCAGTACTTC	CSVGGLAPETQYF
TRBJ1-6	.	few	TRBV7-2	TGTGCCAGCAGCTTAGGCGTGAGCTCCTATAATTCACCCCTCCACTTT	CASSLGVSSYNSPLHF
TRBJ1-4	TRBD1	many	TRBV7-2	TGTGCCAGCAGCTTAGTGTACAGGGGAGCTGAAAAACTGTTTTTT	CASSLVYRGAEKLFF
TRBJ2-1	TRBD2	many	TRBV7-3	TGTGCCAGCAGCTTACGAGCGGGAGTGTCCTACAATGAGCAGTTCTTC	CASSLRAGVSYNEQFF
TRBJ1-3	.	many	TRBV20-1	TGCAGTGCTAGAGGCAGGGGCACAGGGCCTGGAAACACCATATATTTT	CSARGRGTGPGNTIYF
TRBJ2-1	.	.	TRBV6-2/TRBV6-3	TGTGCCAGCAGTGAACCGGGACTCCCCCTCAATGAGCAGTTCTTC	CASSEPGLPLNEQFF
TRBJ1-4	.	few	TRBV3-1	TGTGCCAGCAGCCAAGATCTAAGAGGGAGGGAAAGAAGGCTGTTTTTT	CASSQDLRGRERRLFF
TRBJ2-5	TRBD2	many	TRBV10-3	TGTGCCATCAATATTGGACTAGCCTCAGAGACCCAGTACTTC	CAINIGLASETQYF
TRBJ1-1	.	.	TRBV5-1	TGCGCCAGCAAGGACAGCCTGAACACTGAAGCTTTCTTT	CASKDSLNTEAFF
TRBJ1-4	.	few	TRBV5-6	TGTGCCAGCAGCAGGCGTACAGGAACTAATGAAAAACTGTTTTTT	CASSRRTGTNEKLFF
TRBJ2-6	.	few	TRBV27	TGTGCCAGCAGTTTTGGATTTTCTGGGGCCAACGTCCTGACTTTC	CASSFGFSGANVLTF
TRBJ1-1	.	.	TRBV3-1	TGTGCCAGCAGCCAAGAACCCCGGACCGGTAACACTGAAGTTTTCTTT	CASSQEPRTGNTEVFF
TRBJ1-1	.	few	TRBV27	TGTGCCAGCAGTTTATACAGCAGGAACACTGAAGCTTTCTTT	CASSLYSRNTEAFF
TRBJ1-2	TRBD1	many	TRBV14	TGTGCCAGCAGCCAATCAACCGGGACAGGTTTTGGTGGCTACACCTTC	CASSQSTGTGFGGYTF
TRBJ2-1	TRBD2	many	TRBV7-9	TGTGCCAGCAGATACGGACTAGGCCCCCTCAATGAGCAGTTCTTC	CASRYGLGPLNEQFF
TRBJ2-1	.	.	TRBV29-1	TGCAGCGTTGGGCAGGACCTATCCTACAATGAGCAGTTCTTC	CSVGQDLSYNEQFF
TRBJ1-1	TRBD1	many	TRBV5-1	TGCGCCAGCAAGCCCGGGACAGGTAGAGGTAACACTGAAGCTTTCTTT	CASKPGTGRGNTEAFF
TRBJ2-6	TRBD1	.	TRBV6-2/TRBV6-3	TGTGCCAGCAGTTACTCGAGGGGACAGGAGTTAGTAGCGGGGGCCAACGTCCTGACTTTC	CASSYSRGQELVAGANVLTF
TRBJ2-2	.	many	TRBV7-3	TGTGCCAGCAGCTCCCAGCCACTGGCCGGGGAGCTGTTTTTT	CASSSQPLAGELFF
TRBJ1-5	.	.	TRBV6-6	TGTGCCAGCAGTTACGTCGGGTCGAGCAATCAGCCCCAGCATTTT	CASSYVGSSNQPQHF
TRBJ2-3	.	.	TRBV20-1	TGCAGTGCTACCAAGAGCACAGATACGCAGTATTTT	CSATKSTDTQYF
TRBJ1-5	.	.	TRBV6-6	TGTGCCAGCAGTTACGGGGGGGAGCTGAATCAGCCCCAGCATTTT	CASSYGGELNQPQHF
TRBJ1-1	.	many	TRBV28	TGTGCCAGCAGTCGGCAGGTCCTTGACACTGAAGCTTTCTTT	CASSRQVLDTEAFF
TRBJ2-1	.	.	TRBV6-5	TGTGCCAGCAGTTTGTCGTCGGCGGCGAATGAGCAGTTCTTC	CASSLSSAANEQFF
TRBJ2-7	.	many	TRBV28	TGTGCCAGCAATCGGGGAGCCTACGAGCAGTACTTC	CASNRGAYEQYF
TRBJ2-3	.	.	TRBV12-3/TRBV12-4	TGTGCCAGCAGTTTACAGGGCACAGATACGCAGTATTTT	CASSLQGTDTQYF
TRBJ2-1	TRBD1	.	TRBV18	TGTGCCAGCTCTACCGGGACAGGCTTCTTAAATGAGCAGTTCTTC	CASSTGTGFLNEQFF
TRBJ1-5	.	few	TRBV10-3	TGTGCCATCGGGGAAAACAATCAGCCCCAGCATTTT	CAIGENNQPQHF
TRBJ2-1	TRBD1	many	TRBV11-2	TGTGCCAGCAGCGCACGACAGGGGGAACACTCCTACAATGAGCAGTTCTTC	CASSARQGEHSYNEQFF
TRBJ1-2	TRBD1	.	TRBV5-5	TGTGCCAGCAGCTTGGGGCAGGGGGCAGGTGGCTACACCTTC	CASSLGQGAGGYTF
TRBJ2-1	.	many	TRBV29-1	TGCAGCGTTGAAGATTCGTCCTACAATGAGCAGTTCTTC	CSVEDSSYNEQFF
TRBJ2-1	.	.	TRBV5-1	TGCGCCAGCAGCTCGTCGGCAAGGGGGACACACAATGAGCAGTTCTTC	CASSSSARGTHNEQFF
TRBJ2-2	TRBD2	many	TRBV7-2	TGTGCCAGCAGGGCCTTAGGAGCGGGAGGGAACACCGGGGAGCTGTTTTTT	CASRALGAGGNTGELFF
TRBJ2-7	.	.	TRBV20-1	TGCAGTTGGGCGGGCTACGAGCAGTACTTC	CSWAGYEQYF